This TCR beta chain was sequenced in a study of beta chain features in type 1 diabetes. Study information: The number of sorted cells examined across all samples was approximately 110,000,000.

Based on CD45RO/CCR7/CD25/CD127/CD95/CD27, CD4+ regulatory, stem cell-like memory, naive and central memory cells were sorted. Since all of the isolated RNA was reverse transcribed, expressed TCRB transcripts were what got sequenced. Naive, central memory and regulatory T cell samples averaged around 3.8 million reads. The method was immunoSEQ multiplex PCR; TCRdb's version includes in-frame clones alone and lacks a portion of them. The repertoire holds hundreds of thousands of clones, with 11% as singletons. Broader study findings: Moderate yet significant TCRB CDR3 shortening was seen in Type 1 diabetes patients in all four CD4+ subsets. Among patients, naive, central memory and Treg TCRB repertoires appeared more similar than among healthy donors.

Trimming cost V 5 bases and J 2 bases; bases outside gene matches: 3. From germline, CDR1 is SEHNR and CDR2 FQNEAQ (reference sequence). CDR3 length: 14 residues. In regard to this clone: The antigen is unknown.

Sequences were obtained from naive CD4+ T cells from blood. The receptor comes from a man between 25 and 39 years old with type 1 diabetes. The chain uses TRBV7-9 and TRBJ1-3, with 7 bases that match TRBD1. Here the CDR3 DNA reads TGTGCCAGCAGCCCGGGGACAGCTGGAAACACCATATATTTT. The encoded protein is CASSPGTAGNTIYF.